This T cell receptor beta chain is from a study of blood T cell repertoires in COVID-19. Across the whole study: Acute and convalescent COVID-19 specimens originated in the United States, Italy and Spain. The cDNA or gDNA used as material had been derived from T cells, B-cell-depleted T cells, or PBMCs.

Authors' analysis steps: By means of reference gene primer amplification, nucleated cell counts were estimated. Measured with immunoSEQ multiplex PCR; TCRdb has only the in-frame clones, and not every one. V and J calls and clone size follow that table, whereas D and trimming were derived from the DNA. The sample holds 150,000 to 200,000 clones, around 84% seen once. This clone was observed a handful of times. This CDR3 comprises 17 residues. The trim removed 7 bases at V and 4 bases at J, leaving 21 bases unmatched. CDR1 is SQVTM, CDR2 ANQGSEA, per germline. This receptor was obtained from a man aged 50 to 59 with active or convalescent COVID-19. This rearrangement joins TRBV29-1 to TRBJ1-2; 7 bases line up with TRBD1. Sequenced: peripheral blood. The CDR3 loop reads CSASKERGQVISYGYTF. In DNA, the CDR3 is TGCAGCGCAAGTAAGGAACGAGGACAGGTCATATCCTATGGCTACACCTTC.